These T cell receptor beta chains were read from a single sample in a study of cytotoxic CD8 clonotypes in ibrutinib-treated CLL. The data were produced by immunoSEQ multiplex PCR, yet TCRdb's version contains in-frame clones alone and is incomplete. The data contain over 70,000 clones, around 84% of them singletons. The sequencing here drew on PBMCs, taken before ibrutinib treatment. The receptors originated from a human donor with chronic lymphocytic leukemia. The CDR3 runs from the conserved cysteine through the conserved F or W. The D gene is left open where the match is weak. Size tells how often a clone was seen (once, few, many) or the class of an expanded clone, and some rows leave it out.

>TRBJ1-3|TRBV6-5|TRBD1|NA
CASSWDRDAGNTIYF
TGTGCCAGCAGCTGGGACAGGGACGCAGGAAACACCATATATTTT
>TRBJ1-2|TRBV5-4|NA|few
CASSLDSYGYTF
TGTGCCAGCAGCTTGGACAGCTATGGCTACACCTTC
>TRBJ2-2|TRBV5-1|NA|NA
CASSLSTVNTGELFF
TGCGCCAGCAGCTTGTCGACAGTGAACACCGGGGAGCTGTTTTTT
>TRBJ2-2|TRBV4-2|NA|few
CASSQIDGTGELFF
TGTGCCAGCAGCCAGATAGATGGGACCGGGGAGCTGTTTTTT
>TRBJ2-1|TRBV2|NA|NA
CASSENVDEQFF
TGTGCCAGCAGCGAAAATGTTGATGAGCAGTTCTTC
>TRBJ2-3|TRBV5-1|NA|once
CASSRKPPSESSTDTQYF
TGCGCCAGCAGCCGAAAACCGCCTAGCGAGAGCAGCACAGATACGCAGTATTTT
>TRBJ1-4|TRBV27|NA|NA
CASSFFWGGNEKLFF
TGTGCCAGCAGTTTTTTCTGGGGAGGGAATGAAAAACTGTTTTTT
>TRBJ2-7|TRBV18|TRBD1|NA
CASSPLGLRTGGSPYEQYF
TGTGCCAGCTCACCTTTAGGCTTGAGGACAGGGGGCTCGCCCTACGAGCAGTACTTC
>TRBJ2-1|TRBV30|NA|NA
CAWTKGSGRYNEQFF
TGTGCCTGGACAAAGGGTAGCGGACGTTACAATGAGCAGTTCTTC
>TRBJ1-5|TRBV6-1|NA|NA
CASSEEGRGYQPQHF
TGTGCCAGCAGTGAAGAGGGGAGGGGGTATCAGCCCCAGCATTTT
>TRBJ2-7|TRBV5-6|NA|NA
CASSPEWAGASYEQYF
TGTGCCAGCAGCCCAGAATGGGCAGGGGCCTCCTACGAGCAGTACTTC
>TRBJ2-7|TRBV5-4|TRBD2|NA
CASTRREVSYEQYF
TGTGCCAGCACCAGGCGGGAGGTCTCCTACGAGCAGTACTTC
>TRBJ2-2|TRBV28|NA|NA
CASRLLLSDPGGGELFF
TGTGCCAGCAGACTACTACTCTCCGACCCCGGGGGCGGGGAGCTGTTTTTT
>TRBJ2-1|TRBV6-4|TRBD2|NA
CASSSLAGGDNEQFF
TGTGCCAGCAGTTCCCTAGCGGGAGGGGACAATGAGCAGTTCTTC
>TRBJ1-2|TRBV28|NA|NA
CASTSRRTNYGYTF
TGTGCCAGCACTTCAAGACGGACTAACTATGGCTACACCTTC
>TRBJ2-6|TRBV11-1|NA|NA
CASSSTMTSSGANVLTF
TGTGCCAGCAGCTCCACAATGACTAGCTCTGGGGCCAACGTCCTGACTTTC
>TRBJ1-5|TRBV18|NA|NA
CASSPEVEQPQHF
TGTGCCAGCTCACCAGAGGTAGAGCAGCCCCAGCATTTT
>TRBJ2-7|TRBV5-6|NA|NA
CASSSSFYEQYF
TGTGCCAGCAGCTCCTCTTTCTACGAGCAGTACTTC
>TRBJ2-3|TRBV4-1|NA|NA
CASSQDGQGYTDTQYF
TGCGCCAGCAGCCAAGACGGGCAGGGATACACAGATACGCAGTATTTT
>TRBJ2-7|TRBV28|NA|NA
CASSLVSGAHEQYF
TGTGCCAGCAGTTTAGTGTCGGGCGCCCACGAGCAGTACTTC
>TRBJ1-1|TRBV15|TRBD1|NA
CATSSQRGQGVDTEAFF
TGTGCCACCAGCAGCCAAAGGGGCCAGGGGGTGGACACTGAAGCTTTCTTT
>TRBJ2-1|TRBV7-6|TRBD2|NA
CASSLGGGNGYNEQFF
TGTGCCAGCAGCTTAGGCGGGGGGAACGGATACAATGAGCAGTTCTTC
>TRBJ2-5|TRBV19|TRBD1|NA
CASRPDRGSLETQYF
TGTGCCAGTCGCCCGGACAGGGGGTCTTTGGAGACCCAGTACTTC
>TRBJ2-3|TRBV2|TRBD2|NA
CASWEAPLAGGLDTDTQYF
TGTGCCAGCTGGGAGGCTCCCCTGGCGGGAGGTTTAGACACAGATACGCAGTATTTT
>TRBJ2-1|TRBV27|TRBD1|NA
CASSLTTGGLFDEQFF
TGTGCCAGCAGTTTAACGACAGGGGGCCTGTTCGATGAGCAGTTCTTC
>TRBJ2-1|TRBV6-1|NA|NA
CASSGAAGDEQFF
TGTGCCAGCAGTGGGGCGGCAGGCGATGAGCAGTTCTTC
>TRBJ2-7|TRBV29-1|TRBD2|NA
CSVGFPGLAPIGEQYF
TGCAGCGTTGGGTTCCCGGGACTAGCCCCGATTGGCGAGCAGTACTTC
>TRBJ1-5|TRBV10-3|NA|many
CAIRQAEDQPQHF
TGTGCCATCAGACAGGCGGAAGATCAGCCCCAGCATTTT
>TRBJ1-4|TRBV19|NA|NA
CASSPDRTASEKLFF
TGTGCCAGTAGTCCCGATCGGACTGCTAGTGAAAAACTGTTTTTT
>TRBJ2-7|TRBV5-1|TRBD1|NA
CASSPGQGKPYEQYF
TGCGCCAGCAGCCCGGGACAGGGGAAGCCCTACGAGCAGTACTTC
>TRBJ2-7|TRBV19|TRBD1|NA
CASSNRGRRDYEQYF
TGTGCCAGTAGTAACAGGGGGCGCAGAGACTACGAGCAGTACTTC
>TRBJ2-3|TRBV5-4|TRBD2|NA
CASSLGGRRSTDTQYF
TGTGCCAGCAGCTTGGGCGGGAGGAGGAGCACAGATACGCAGTATTTT
>TRBJ2-1|TRBV7-9|NA|NA
CASTPLGLTGEQFF
TGTGCCAGCACCCCCTTGGGACTCACAGGGGAGCAGTTCTTC
>TRBJ1-1|TRBV19|NA|NA
CASSLSQQGSTEAFF
TGTGCCAGTAGTTTGTCCCAACAGGGCTCGACTGAAGCTTTCTTT
>TRBJ2-1|TRBV27|NA|NA
CASSLGQGYDEQFF
TGTGCCAGCAGTCTGGGGCAGGGATATGATGAGCAGTTCTTC
>TRBJ2-7|TRBV7-6|TRBD1|NA
CASSPRDRKYEQYF
TGTGCCAGCAGCCCCAGGGACAGAAAATACGAGCAGTACTTC
>TRBJ2-7|TRBV7-8|NA|NA
CASSLDGAASYEQYF
TGTGCCAGCAGCTTAGATGGGGCGGCCTCCTACGAGCAGTACTTC
>TRBJ2-5|TRBV9|TRBD2|NA
CASSVGGGSKETQYF
TGTGCCAGCAGCGTAGGGGGAGGGTCGAAAGAGACCCAGTACTTC
>TRBJ1-1|TRBV5-1|TRBD1|NA
CASSWDRRGNTEAFF
TGCGCCAGCAGCTGGGACAGGCGAGGTAACACTGAAGCTTTCTTT
>TRBJ1-2|TRBV6-5|NA|NA
CASSYSSSGNYGYTF
TGTGCCAGCAGTTACTCCTCGTCGGGTAACTATGGCTACACCTTC
>TRBJ1-2|TRBV19|TRBD1|NA
CASSISSGTGGTGYTF
TGTGCCAGTAGTATTTCTTCCGGGACAGGGGGTACTGGCTACACCTTC
>TRBJ2-7|TRBV7-2|NA|NA
CASSRGGASYEQYF
TGTGCCAGCAGCCGGGGAGGTGCTAGCTACGAGCAGTACTTC
>TRBJ2-1|TRBV12-5|NA|NA
CASGRGLGYNEQFF
TGTGCTAGTGGTCGGGGGTTGGGTTACAATGAGCAGTTCTTC
>TRBJ2-1|TRBV2|NA|NA
CAGHPGAYNEQFF
TGTGCCGGCCACCCGGGGGCCTACAATGAGCAGTTCTTC
>TRBJ2-1|TRBV18|NA|NA
CASSPGQFPNEQFF
TGTGCCAGCTCACCCGGACAGTTCCCGAATGAGCAGTTCTTC
>TRBJ2-7|TRBV2|TRBD1|NA
CASSGQTGDEQYF
TGTGCCAGCAGTGGCCAGACAGGGGACGAGCAGTACTTC
>TRBJ1-4|TRBV19|TRBD1|NA
CASRGQSGATNEKLFF
TGTGCCAGTAGGGGACAGTCCGGAGCAACTAATGAAAAACTGTTTTTT
>TRBJ2-1|TRBV9|NA|NA
CASSPRGVGYNEQFF
TGTGCCAGCAGCCCCCGCGGGGTTGGCTACAATGAGCAGTTCTTC
>TRBJ2-2|TRBV11-3|NA|NA
CASSSHAQGRTGELFF
TGTGCCAGCAGCTCCCACGCACAGGGTAGGACCGGGGAGCTGTTTTTT
>TRBJ2-3|TRBV5-1|NA|once
CASSTEGSTDTQYF
TGCGCCAGCAGCACCGAGGGTAGCACAGATACGCAGTATTTT
>TRBJ2-7|TRBV5-1|TRBD2|NA
CASSLSSGSQSSYEQYF
TGCGCCAGCAGCTTGTCTAGCGGGAGCCAGTCCTCCTACGAGCAGTACTTC
>TRBJ2-7|TRBV5-6|NA|NA
CASSLSQRTYEQYF
TGTGCCAGCAGCTTGTCACAGCGGACCTACGAGCAGTACTTC
>TRBJ2-1|TRBV5-1|NA|NA
CASSLEGRSSYNEQFF
TGCGCCAGCAGCTTGGAGGGGCGGAGCTCCTACAATGAGCAGTTCTTC
>TRBJ1-1|TRBV27|NA|NA
CASSFREGGSPFF
TGTGCCAGCAGTTTCAGGGAGGGTGGGTCTCCTTTCTTT
>TRBJ2-5|TRBV5-4|NA|NA
CASSLSGTQYF
TGTGCCAGCAGCTTATCTGGGACCCAGTACTTC
>TRBJ2-3|TRBV6-5|NA|NA
CASSEGRSYTDTQYF
TGTGCCAGCAGCGAGGGGCGTTCTTACACAGATACGCAGTATTTT
>TRBJ2-3|TRBV6-1|NA|NA
CASSEAGGVYTDTQYF
TGTGCCAGCAGTGAAGCGGGGGGCGTCTACACAGATACGCAGTATTTT